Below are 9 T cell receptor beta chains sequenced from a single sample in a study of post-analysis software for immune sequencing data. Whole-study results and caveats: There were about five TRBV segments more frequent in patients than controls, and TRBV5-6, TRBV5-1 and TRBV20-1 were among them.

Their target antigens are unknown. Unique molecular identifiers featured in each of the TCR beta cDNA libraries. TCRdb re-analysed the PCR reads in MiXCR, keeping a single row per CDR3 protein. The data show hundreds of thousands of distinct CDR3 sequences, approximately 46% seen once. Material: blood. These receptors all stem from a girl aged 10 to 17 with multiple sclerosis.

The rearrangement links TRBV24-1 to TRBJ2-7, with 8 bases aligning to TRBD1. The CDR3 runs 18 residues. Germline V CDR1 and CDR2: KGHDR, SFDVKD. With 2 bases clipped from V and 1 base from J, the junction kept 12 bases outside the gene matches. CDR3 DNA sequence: TGTGCCACCAGTGATTCCGGGGGCGACAGGGGTTTTTCCTACGAGCAGTACTTC. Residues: CATSDSGGDRGFSYEQYF.

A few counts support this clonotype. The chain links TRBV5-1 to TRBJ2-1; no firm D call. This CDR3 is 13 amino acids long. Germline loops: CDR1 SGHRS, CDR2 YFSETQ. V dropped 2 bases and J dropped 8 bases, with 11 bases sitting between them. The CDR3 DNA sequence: TGCGCCAGCAGCTTCACAGTGTATGATGAGCAGTTCTTC. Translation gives CASSFTVYDEQFF.

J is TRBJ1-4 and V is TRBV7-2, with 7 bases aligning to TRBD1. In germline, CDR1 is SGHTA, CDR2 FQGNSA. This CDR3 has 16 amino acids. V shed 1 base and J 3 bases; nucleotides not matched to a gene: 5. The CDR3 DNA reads TGTGCCAGCAGCTTAGGCTCCGGGACAGCTAATGAAAAACTGTTTTTT. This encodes CASSLGSGTANEKLFF.

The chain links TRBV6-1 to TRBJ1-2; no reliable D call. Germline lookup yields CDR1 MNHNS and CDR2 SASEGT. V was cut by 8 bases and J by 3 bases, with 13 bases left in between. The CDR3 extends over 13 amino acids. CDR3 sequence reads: CASRTAFDYGYTF. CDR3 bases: TGTGCCAGCCGGACGGCCTTCGACTATGGCTACACCTTC.

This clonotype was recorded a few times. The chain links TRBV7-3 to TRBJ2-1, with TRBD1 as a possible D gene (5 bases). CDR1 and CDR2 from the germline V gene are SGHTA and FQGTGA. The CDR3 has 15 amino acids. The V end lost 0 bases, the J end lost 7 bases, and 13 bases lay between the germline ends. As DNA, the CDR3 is TGTGCCAGCAGCTTAACGCAAGGGGCCACTAATGAGCAGTTCTTC. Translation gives CASSLTQGATNEQFF.

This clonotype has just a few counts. The DNA of the CDR3 is TGCGCCAGCAGCCTAACCAGAACTGAAGCTTTCTTT. This codes for CASSLTRTEAFF. The rearrangement uses TRBV5-1 and TRBJ1-1; no firm D call. V was pared by 4 bases and J by 5 bases, with 9 bases between. The CDR3 is made up of 12 amino acids. Germline V gives CDR1 SGHRS, CDR2 YFSETQ.

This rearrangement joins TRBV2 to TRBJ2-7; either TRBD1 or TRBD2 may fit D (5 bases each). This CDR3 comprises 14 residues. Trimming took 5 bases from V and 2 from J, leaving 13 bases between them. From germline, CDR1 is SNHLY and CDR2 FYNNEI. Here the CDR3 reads CASSTGTWAYEQYF. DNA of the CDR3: TGTGCCAGCAGTACCGGGACCTGGGCCTACGAGCAGTACTTC.

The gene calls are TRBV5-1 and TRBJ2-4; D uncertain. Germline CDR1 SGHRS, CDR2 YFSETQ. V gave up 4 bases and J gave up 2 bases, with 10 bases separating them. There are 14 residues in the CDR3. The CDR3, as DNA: TGCGCCAGCAGCGGCGGAGATACCAAAAACATTCAGTACTTC. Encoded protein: CASSGGDTKNIQYF.

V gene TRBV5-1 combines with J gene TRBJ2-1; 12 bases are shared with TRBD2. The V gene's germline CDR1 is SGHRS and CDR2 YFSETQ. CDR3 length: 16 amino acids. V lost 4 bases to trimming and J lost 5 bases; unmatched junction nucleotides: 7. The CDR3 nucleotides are TGCGCCAGCAGCCACGGCCGGACTAGCGGGAACAATGAGCAGTTCTTC. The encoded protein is CASSHGRTSGNNEQFF. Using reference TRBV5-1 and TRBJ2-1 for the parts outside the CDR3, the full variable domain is KAGVTQTPRYLIKTRGQQVTLSCSPISGHRSVSWYQQTPGQGLQFLFEYFSETQRNKGNFPGRFSGRQFSNSRSEMNVSTLELGDSALYLCASSHGRTSGNNEQFFGPGTRLTVL.